This T cell receptor beta chain originates from a study of T cell responses to AZD1222 COVID-19 vaccine. This CDR3 is built from 15 residues. Germline V gives CDR1 LGHNA, CDR2 YSLEER. V trimming: 1 base; J trimming: 9 bases; junction bases outside the gene matches: 2. Concerning this clone itself: Its antigen is unknown.

Study-level findings and limits: At baseline, seropositivity was found in only a handful of AZD1222 recipients. The donors showed a predominance of white British ancestry and of females, with possible underestimation of clonal diversity. At 160-218 and 743-854, vaccine-associated CD4 TCRs were dominant, and they spanned spike.

Data came from immunoSEQ multiplex PCR; TCRdb stores just in-frame clones and leaves some out. Of 110,000 or so clones listed, approximately 91% are singletons. This clonotype originated in an adult in good health. This chain joins TRBV4-3 and TRBJ1-6; the match to TRBD1 covers 11 bases. The material sequenced was peripheral blood, taken on day 0 of AZD1222 vaccination. CDR3 residues: CASSQVGQGVSPLHF. CDR3 nucleotide sequence: TGCGCCAGCAGCCAAGTGGGACAGGGGGTTTCACCCCTCCACTTT.